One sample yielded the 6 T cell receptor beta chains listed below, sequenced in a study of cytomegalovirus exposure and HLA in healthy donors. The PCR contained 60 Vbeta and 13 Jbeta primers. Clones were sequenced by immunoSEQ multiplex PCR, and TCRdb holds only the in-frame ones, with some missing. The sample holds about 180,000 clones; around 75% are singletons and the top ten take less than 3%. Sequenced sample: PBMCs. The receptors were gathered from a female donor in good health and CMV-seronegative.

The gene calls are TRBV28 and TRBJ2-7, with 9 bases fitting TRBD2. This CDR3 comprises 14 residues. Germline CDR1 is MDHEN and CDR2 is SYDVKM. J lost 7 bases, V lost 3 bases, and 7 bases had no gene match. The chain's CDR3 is CASSLVAGVFEQYF. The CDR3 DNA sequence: TGTGCCAGCAGTTTGGTAGCGGGAGTCTTTGAGCAGTACTTC.

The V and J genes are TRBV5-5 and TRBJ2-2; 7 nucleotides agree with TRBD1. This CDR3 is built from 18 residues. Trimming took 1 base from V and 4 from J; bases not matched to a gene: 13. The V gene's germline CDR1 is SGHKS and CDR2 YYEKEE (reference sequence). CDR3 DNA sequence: TGTGCCAGCAGCTTGCTAGGTAAAACAGGGGAGAGCACCGGGGAGCTGTTTTTT. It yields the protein CASSLLGKTGESTGELFF.

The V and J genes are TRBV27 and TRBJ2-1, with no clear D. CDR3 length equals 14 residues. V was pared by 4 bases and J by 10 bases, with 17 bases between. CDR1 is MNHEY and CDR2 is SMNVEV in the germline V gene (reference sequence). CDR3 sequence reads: CASSSIARMEEQFF. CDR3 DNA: TGTGCCAGCAGTTCGATAGCTCGGATGGAAGAGCAGTTCTTC.

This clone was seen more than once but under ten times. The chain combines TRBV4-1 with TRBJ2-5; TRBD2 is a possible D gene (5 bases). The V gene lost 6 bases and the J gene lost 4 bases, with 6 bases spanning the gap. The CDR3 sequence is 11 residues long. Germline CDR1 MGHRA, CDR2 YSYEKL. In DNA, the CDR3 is TGCGCCAGCAGACGGGGAGAGACCCAGTACTTC. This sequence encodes CASRRGETQYF.

The CDR3 DNA reads TGTGCCAGCAGCTGGACAGGGGGAAGCTACGAGCAGTACTTC. It codes for CASSWTGGSYEQYF. This chain joins TRBV7-3 and TRBJ2-7; 10 nucleotides align to TRBD1. Germline V gene lookup returns CDR1 SGHTA and CDR2 FQGTGA. CDR3 length: 14 amino acids. V gave up 4 bases and J gave up 3 bases; unmatched junction bases: 3.

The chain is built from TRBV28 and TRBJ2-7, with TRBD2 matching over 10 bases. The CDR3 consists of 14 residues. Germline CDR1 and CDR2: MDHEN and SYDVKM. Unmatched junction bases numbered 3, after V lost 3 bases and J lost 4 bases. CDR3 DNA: TGTGCCAGCAGTTTTACTAGCGGGGCTTACGAGCAGTACTTC. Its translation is CASSFTSGAYEQYF.